This entry lists 25 T cell receptor beta chains sequenced from one sample in a study of blood T cell repertoires in COVID-19. TCRdb's copy holds only in-frame clones and misses some; the assay was immunoSEQ multiplex PCR. Altogether 120,000 to 150,000 clones are present, roughly nine tenths being singletons, with the ten largest covering roughly 2.5%. Material: peripheral blood. These receptor sequences come from a human donor with COVID-19, enrolled during active disease. The donor label of this sample is uncertain.

This clone was detected once. The chain links TRBV19 to TRBJ1-3; TRBD1 is a possible D gene (5 bases). CDR1 and CDR2 (germline): LNHDA, SQIVND (reference sequence). This CDR3 is 14 amino acids long. Trimming pared 3 bases from V and 2 bases from J, leaving 8 bases between. Written as DNA, the CDR3 is TGTGCCAGTAGTATTGGAGGGGCTGGAAACACCATATATTTT. Translated, it gives CASSIGGAGNTIYF. The variable domain in full, with the rest retrieved from reference TRBV19 and TRBJ1-3, is DGGITQSPKYLFRKEGQNVTLSCEQNLNHDAMYWYRQDPGQGLRLIYYSQIVNDFQKGDIAEGYSVSREKKESFPLTVTSAQKNPTAFYLCASSIGGAGNTIYFGEGSWLTVV.

The V gene is TRBV5-1, the J gene TRBJ1-4; D unclear. The CDR3 has 14 residues. The germline V gene encodes CDR1 SGHRS and CDR2 YFSETQ. Trimming took off 4 bases at V and 1 base at J, with 8 bases between the two ends. The CDR3 nucleotides read TGCGCCAGCAGCGCGGGAAAAACTAATGAAAAACTGTTTTTT. Its translation: CASSAGKTNEKLFF.

The chain has TRBV19 and TRBJ2-7; the match to TRBD1 covers 7 bases. The CDR3 totals 13 residues. Germline V gene lookup returns CDR1 LNHDA and CDR2 SQIVND (reference sequence). Trimming cost V 0 bases and J 7 bases; bases outside gene matches: 3. DNA of the CDR3: TGTGCCAGTAGTATAGATCACAGGGGTGAGCAGTACTTC. The encoded protein is CASSIDHRGEQYF.

The rearrangement uses TRBV7-2 and TRBJ2-7, with no clear D. Deletions cut 3 bases from V and 2 bases from J, with 8 bases between. The CDR3 covers 13 residues. Germline V gene lookup returns CDR1 SGHTA and CDR2 FQGNSA. The DNA of the CDR3 is TGTGCCAGCAGCTTTGAGACTCCCTACGAGCAGTACTTC. It yields the protein CASSFETPYEQYF.

This clone occurred a few times. The V gene is TRBV6-5, the J gene TRBJ1-6, with D possibly being TRBD1 (6 bases). Germline CDR1 and CDR2: MNHEY and SVGAGI. The CDR3 length is 15 residues. Trimming removed 0 bases from V and 9 bases from J, with 12 bases in between. The CDR3 DNA reads as TGTGCCAGCAGTTACTCGAGTACAGGGACTTCACCCCTCCACTTT. Protein product: CASSYSSTGTSPLHF.

The gene calls are TRBV3-1 (or the pseudogene TRBV3-2) and TRBJ1-2; possible D gene TRBD1, 6 bases. Germline V gives CDR1 LGHDT, CDR2 YNNKEL (reference sequence). This CDR3 has 15 amino acids. V gave up 2 bases and J gave up 3 bases, with 13 bases separating them. The CDR3 DNA reads TGTGCCAGCAGCCAAAGCCCCTCAGGGGACTATGGCTACACCTTC. Translated: CASSQSPSGDYGYTF.

This clone was picked up a small number of times. V usage is TRBV5-1 and J usage is TRBJ2-3; a possible D gene is TRBD2 (6 bases). Germline V gene sequence: CDR1 SGHRS, CDR2 YFSETQ. The CDR3 totals 17 residues. Trimming left V 0 bases short and J 0 bases short, with 14 bases between. CDR3 in amino acids: CASSLAFAGTSTDTQYF. The CDR3 coding sequence is TGCGCCAGCAGCTTGGCCTTTGCGGGAACTAGCACAGATACGCAGTATTTT.

J is TRBJ1-1 and V is TRBV19; TRBD1 matches 8 bases. J was trimmed by 3 bases and V by 5 bases; bases with no gene match: 2. The CDR3 has 13 amino acids. Germline V gene lookup returns CDR1 LNHDA and CDR2 SQIVND (reference sequence). The CDR3 loop reads CASSPTGDTEAFF. The CDR3 DNA sequence: TGTGCCAGTAGTCCGACAGGGGACACTGAAGCTTTCTTT.

This rearrangement joins TRBV6-5 to TRBJ1-2, with 8 bases lining up with TRBD1. Trimming removed 6 bases from V and 3 bases from J; junction bases left unmatched: 9. Germline CDR1 MNHEY, CDR2 SVGAGI. The CDR3 is 15 amino acids. CDR3 nucleotides: TGTGCCAGCAGCTCACAGGGGGAGGCGGACTATGGCTACACCTTC. This sequence encodes CASSSQGEADYGYTF.

The chain employs TRBV4-1 and TRBJ2-7; 7 bases map to TRBD1. The CDR3 loop spans 15 amino acids. Per germline, CDR1 MGHRA and CDR2 YSYEKL. V dropped 3 bases and J dropped 3; count of bases not matched to a gene: 8. CDR3 DNA: TGCGCCAGCAGCCATCCTACGAGGGGGCTCTACGAGCAGTACTTC. Protein product: CASSHPTRGLYEQYF.

The chain has TRBV6-5 and TRBJ2-4, with D perhaps matching TRBD1 (5 bases). Germline loops: CDR1 MNHEY, CDR2 SVGAGI. This CDR3 contains 13 residues. V lost 2 bases, J lost 9 bases, and 11 bases lay in between. This chain's CDR3 is CASSYRQGGIQYF. As DNA, the CDR3 is TGTGCCAGCAGTTACCGGCAGGGTGGCATTCAGTACTTC.

The V call is TRBV3-1 (or the pseudogene TRBV3-2), the J call TRBJ2-7; TRBD1 is a possible D gene (5 bases). V lost 3 bases and J lost 3, with 9 bases in between. Germline values: CDR1 LGHDT, CDR2 YNNKEL (reference sequence). The CDR3 is 13 residues long. CDR3 protein: CASSHHTGYEQYF. Here the CDR3 DNA reads TGTGCCAGCAGCCACCATACAGGCTACGAGCAGTACTTC.

This chain connects TRBV27 to TRBJ1-1, with 7 bases identical to TRBD1. This CDR3 region has 13 residues. Germline CDR1 reads MNHEY; CDR2 reads SMNVEV (reference sequence). With 5 bases clipped from V and 2 bases from J, the junction kept 2 bases outside the gene matches. The CDR3: CASSRQGNTEAFF. CDR3 bases: TGTGCCAGCAGTCGACAGGGTAACACTGAAGCTTTCTTT.

The chain links TRBV4-1 to TRBJ1-4; D gene unclear. The CDR3 is 12 residues long. Trimming removed 4 bases from V and 10 bases from J, with 10 bases in between. Germline CDR1 MGHRA, CDR2 YSYEKL. For the CDR3, the DNA is TGCGCCAGCAGCCTAGACGGTAGAAAACTGTTTTTT. Its protein is CASSLDGRKLFF.

The chain joins TRBV5-1 to TRBJ2-2, with 10 positions matching TRBD1. V shed 2 bases and J 6 bases; nucleotides not matched to a gene: 4. This CDR3 has 15 amino acids. CDR1 is SGHRS and CDR2 is YFSETQ in the germline V gene. The CDR3: CASSFRQGASGELFF. CDR3 sequence (DNA): TGCGCCAGCAGCTTCCGACAGGGGGCTTCCGGGGAGCTGTTTTTT.

Regarding this clone: At one boundary the junction diverges from the germline segment, which might be a read error. The CDR3: CASSVAGGADTQYF. CDR3 in DNA: TGTGCCAGCAGCGTAGCGGGGGGGGCAGATACGCAGTATTTT. The chain combines TRBV7-6 with TRBJ2-3, with 11 bases aligning to TRBD2. Looked up from germline, CDR1 is SGHVS and CDR2 is FNYEAQ. The CDR3 contains 14 residues.

The table lists this clone with a count of one. Here the CDR3 DNA reads TGTGCCAGTACCCGACTAGCGGGTAACACCGGGGAGCTGTTTTTT. It translates to CASTRLAGNTGELFF. This chain connects TRBV19 to TRBJ2-2; 10 positions agree with TRBD2. The V gene's germline CDR1 is LNHDA and CDR2 SQIVND (reference sequence). The J segment lost 2 bases and the V segment lost 7 bases, leaving 4 bases of the junction unmatched. CDR3 length equals 15 residues.

The chain couples TRBV4-1 to TRBJ1-5; D is possibly TRBD1 (6 bases). Trimming stripped 1 base from V and 3 bases from J, with 13 bases between. Looked up from germline, CDR1 is MGHRA and CDR2 is YSYEKL. The CDR3 totals 16 residues. CDR3 residues: CASSQGRGALNQPQHF. The CDR3 DNA reads TGCGCCAGCAGCCAAGGTCGGGGGGCCCTCAATCAGCCCCAGCATTTT.

The rearrangement joins TRBV4-2 to TRBJ2-3; 8 bases match TRBD2. The J segment lost 0 bases and the V segment lost 0 bases, leaving 5 bases of the junction unmatched. CDR3 length: 17 amino acids. Per the germline V gene, CDR1 is LGHNA and CDR2 is YNFKEQ. In DNA form, the CDR3 reads TGTGCCAGCAGCCAAGATCTGCTAGCGGGCAGCACAGATACGCAGTATTTT. This translates into CASSQDLLAGSTDTQYF.

The V call is TRBV12-3 or TRBV12-4, the J call TRBJ1-2, with D perhaps TRBD1 (5 bases). CDR3 length: 13 amino acids. V lost 0 bases and J lost 8, with 10 bases in between. CDR3 sequence: CASSLAGGGGYTF. The CDR3 DNA reads as TGTGCCAGCAGTTTAGCTGGGGGAGGAGGCTACACCTTC.

The J gene is TRBJ1-2, the V gene TRBV15, with D possibly matching TRBD1 (6 bases). V lost 5 bases and J lost 3, with 19 bases in between. CDR1 LNHNV and CDR2 YYDKDF come from the germline V gene (reference sequence). CDR3 size: 16 residues. DNA of the CDR3: TGTGCCACCAGCCTACTGCCAGGGGATGGGTACTATGGCTACACCTTC. It encodes CATSLLPGDGYYGYTF.

V usage is TRBV11-3 and J usage is TRBJ1-1; D is undetermined. V gave up 5 bases and J gave up 1 base, with 8 bases separating them. Germline V gives CDR1 SGHNT, CDR2 YENEEA. This CDR3 is built from 13 residues. The CDR3 loop is CASSAVRNTEAFF. The CDR3 bases are TGTGCCAGCAGCGCGGTACGGAACACTGAAGCTTTCTTT. The full variable domain, with the rest looked up from reference TRBV11-3 and TRBJ1-1, is EAGVVQSPRYKIIEKKQPVAFWCNPISGHNTLYWYLQNLGQGPELLIRYENEEAVDDSQLPKDRFSAERLKGVDSTLKIQPAELGDSAVYLCASSAVRNTEAFFGQGTRLTVV.

Written as DNA, the CDR3 is TGTGCCAGCAGCTACCGGACAGGGGGCATTAATGAGCAGTTCTTC. This sequence encodes CASSYRTGGINEQFF. The V and J genes are TRBV5-6 and TRBJ2-1, with 11 bases lining up with TRBD1. Per the germline V gene, CDR1 is SGHDT and CDR2 is YYEEEE. Germline trimming cut 3 bases from V and 7 bases from J; bases unmatched to any gene: 6. The CDR3 loop spans 15 amino acids.

This sequence joins TRBV29-1 and TRBJ2-2, with 7 positions matching TRBD1. Losses at the gene ends were 7 bases for V and 8 bases for J; bases not matched to a gene: 10. Germline V gene data show CDR1 as SQVTM and CDR2 as ANQGSEA. This CDR3 has 13 amino acids. The CDR3 DNA reads TGCAGCGGAGGGGGCTCCTCCGGGGGGGAGCTGTTTTTT. The encoded protein is CSGGGSSGGELFF.

The J gene is TRBJ1-1, the V gene TRBV10-1, with D possibly being TRBD1 (5 bases). The CDR3 length is 15 residues. With 5 bases removed from V and 3 bases from J, the gap between germline ends came to 16 bases. Germline assignment: CDR1 WNHNN and CDR2 SYGVQD (reference sequence). CDR3 loop: CASSRQSQPDTEAFF. CDR3 DNA: TGCGCCAGCAGTCGACAGAGCCAACCTGACACTGAAGCTTTCTTT.